Following are 21 T cell receptor beta chains from one sample sequenced in a study of blood T cells in healthy people across ages. With a J-beta primer mix and a sample-barcoded 5' primer, a second PCR ran about 7 to 12 cycles. TCRdb processed the 5' RACE reads anew with MiXCR; each CDR3 protein has one entry. The sample records about 670,000 distinct CDR3 sequences, roughly 41% being singletons. The sample comprised blood. These receptors originate from an elderly man in good health.

This clonotype has only a few counts. This sequence joins TRBV4-2 and TRBJ2-7; a possible D gene is TRBD1 (5 bases). The CDR3 loop spans 14 amino acids. V shed 1 base and J shed 2 bases, with 9 bases lying between them. Germline values: CDR1 LGHNA, CDR2 YNFKEQ. CDR3 in amino acids: CASSQGRGTYEQYF. The CDR3 DNA reads as TGTGCCAGCAGCCAAGGAAGGGGAACCTACGAGCAGTACTTC.

This chain joins TRBV7-6 and TRBJ2-7; 13 bases agree with TRBD2. This CDR3 has 18 residues. Germline V gene data show CDR1 as SGHVS and CDR2 as FNYEAQ. The V segment lost 6 bases and the J segment 0 bases; nucleotides outside the gene matches: 11. CDR3 coding DNA: TGTGCCAGCAGGTCAACCGGGACTAGCGGGACGAGCTCCTACGAGCAGTACTTC. Its translation: CASRSTGTSGTSSYEQYF. Full variable domain (outside the CDR3, taken from reference TRBV7-6 and TRBJ2-7): GAGVSQSPRYKVTKRGQDVALRCDPISGHVSLYWYRQALGQGPEFLTYFNYEAQQDKSGLPNDRFSAERPEGSISTLTIQRTEQRDSAMYRCASRSTGTSGTSSYEQYFGPGTRLTVT.

This chain joins TRBV6-6 and TRBJ2-1, with D possibly matching TRBD1 (5 bases). The CDR3 is 15 residues long. The germline V and J ends were trimmed by 5 bases and 4 bases, with 15 bases remaining between them. Germline assignment: CDR1 MNHNY and CDR2 SVGAGI (reference sequence). CDR3 in amino acids: CASSNPSRVYNEQFF. CDR3 coding DNA: TGTGCCAGCAGTAATCCGTCCAGGGTGTACAATGAGCAGTTCTTC.

This chain joins TRBV12-3 or TRBV12-4 and TRBJ2-3; D is unclear. The CDR3 covers 15 residues. V shed 6 bases and J shed 0 bases, with 13 bases lying between them. The CDR3: CASSVLGSSTDTQYF. CDR3 nucleotides: TGTGCCAGCAGCGTCCTAGGCTCTAGCACAGATACGCAGTATTTT.

This chain links TRBV20-1 with TRBJ2-5; D uncertain. There are 14 residues in the CDR3. Germline CDR1 and CDR2: DFQATT and SNEGSKA (reference sequence). Trimming removed 3 bases from V and 1 base from J, with 12 bases in between. CDR3 coding DNA: TGCAGTGCTAGGGCGGCGGCTTCCCAAGAGACCCAGTACTTC. Translated, it gives CSARAAASQETQYF.

At least ten counts were recorded for this clonotype. The chain joins TRBV25-1 to TRBJ1-5; TRBD1 is a possible D gene (6 bases). The length of the CDR3 is 16 residues. Trimming pared 1 base from V and 4 bases from J, leaving 14 bases between. CDR1 and CDR2 from the germline V gene are MGHDK and SYGVNS. The CDR3 region is CASSESGGRSNQPQHF. For the CDR3, the DNA is TGTGCCAGCAGTGAATCCGGGGGCCGTTCTAATCAGCCCCAGCATTTT.

This clonotype has only a few counts. The rearrangement links TRBV4-2 to TRBJ2-7; TRBD2 matches 8 bases. The trim removed 0 bases at V and 2 bases at J, leaving 6 bases unmatched. The germline V gene encodes CDR1 LGHNA and CDR2 YNFKEQ. The CDR3 is 16 amino acids. CDR3 loop: CASSQDIAGTAYEQYF. The CDR3 DNA reads TGTGCCAGCAGCCAAGATATAGCGGGAACTGCCTACGAGCAGTACTTC.

This clonotype has a handful of counts. The J gene is TRBJ1-1, the V gene TRBV20-1; D ambiguous. V lost 5 bases and J lost 3, with 10 bases in between. The CDR3 has 12 residues. CDR1 and CDR2 from the germline V gene are DFQATT and SNEGSKA (reference sequence). CDR3: CSAQTDYTEAFF. In DNA, the CDR3 is TGCAGTGCTCAAACAGATTACACTGAAGCTTTCTTT.

The rearrangement joins TRBV15 to TRBJ2-1, with TRBD2 identical over 11 bases. The J call may be mistaken, given a closer DNA end match to TRBJ2-7. From germline, CDR1 is LNHNV and CDR2 YYDKDF (reference sequence). This CDR3 is built from 19 residues. This chain's CDR3 is CATSRGPPSGGPGYNEQYF. CDR3 nucleotides: TGTGCCACCAGCAGAGGCCCTCCTAGCGGGGGGCCGGGGTACAATGAGCAGTACTTC.

In its sample, this clonotype was seen a few times. The V gene is TRBV24-1, the J gene TRBJ2-3, with a tentative D call TRBD1 (5 bases). This CDR3 comprises 15 residues. V dropped 3 bases and J dropped 0 bases, with 9 bases sitting between them. CDR1 is KGHDR, CDR2 SFDVKD, per germline. In DNA, the CDR3 is TGTGCCACCAGTGATCCAAGGGGAAGCACAGATACGCAGTATTTT. It is translated as CATSDPRGSTDTQYF.

The CDR3 DNA reads TGTGCCAGCAGCCAAGATGTAAGCGCACCGGGCACAGATACGCAGTATTTT. Its translation is CASSQDVSAPGTDTQYF. The rearrangement uses TRBV3-1 and TRBJ2-3, with unresolved D. Deletions cut 0 bases from V and 1 base from J, with 14 bases between. The V gene's germline CDR1 is LGHDT and CDR2 YNNKEL (reference sequence). This CDR3 spans 17 amino acids.

This chain links TRBV7-2 with TRBJ2-5; the match to TRBD2 covers 12 bases. The germline CDR1 and CDR2 sequences are SGHTA and FQGNSA. The CDR3 runs to 16 residues. Trimming at V came to 5 bases and at J to 11 bases, leaving 15 bases not matched to a gene. The CDR3: CASSPIRLAGDNEQYF. For the CDR3, the DNA is TGTGCCAGCAGCCCCATTCGACTAGCGGGGGACAATGAGCAGTACTTC.

The genes are TRBV27 and TRBJ2-1, with TRBD2 as a possible D gene (6 bases). The CDR3 contains 14 residues. The germline gives CDR1 MNHEY, CDR2 SMNVEV (reference sequence). Trimming pared 3 bases from V and 6 bases from J, leaving 12 bases between. The CDR3 region has the DNA TGTGCCAGCAGTTTCTTCGGGAGTTTCAATGAGCAGTTCTTC. It translates to CASSFFGSFNEQFF.

The chain couples TRBV21-1 to TRBJ1-2. TRBV21-1 is tagged as a pseudogene. The CDR3 spans 11 residues. The CDR3 nucleotides are TGTGCCAGCAGCAAAGAAAGAGGCTACACCTTC. Protein sequence: CASSKERGYTF.

The rearrangement links TRBV20-1 to TRBJ2-4; TRBD2 agrees at 11 bases. There are 15 residues in the CDR3. Germline V gene data show CDR1 as DFQATT and CDR2 as SNEGSKA (reference sequence). V lost 3 bases, J lost 4 bases, and 5 bases stayed unmatched. CDR3 DNA: TGCAGTGCTAGCCCTCGGACTAGCGGGAAAAACATTCAGTACTTC. It yields the protein CSASPRTSGKNIQYF.

This clonotype has just a few counts. The rearrangement uses TRBV6-5 and TRBJ2-7, with TRBD2 identical over 7 bases. The CDR3 sequence is 12 residues long. Losses at the gene ends were 2 bases for V and 7 bases for J; bases not matched to a gene: 2. Germline CDR1 MNHEY, CDR2 SVGAGI. The CDR3 DNA is TGTGCCAGCAGTTACCGTAGCGGGGAGCAGTACTTC. This codes for CASSYRSGEQYF.

On this clonotype: A single base separates this from a much larger clone, so it may be a read error. The J gene is TRBJ2-7, the V gene TRBV6-2 or TRBV6-3; unclear D gene. In germline, CDR1 is MNHEY, CDR2 SVGEGT. Trimming left V 1 base short and J 7 bases short, with 17 bases between. CDR3 size: 15 residues. CDR3 in amino acids: CASSYLISPYNEQYF. The DNA for the CDR3 is TGTGCCAGCAGTTACTTGATATCCCCCTACAATGAGCAGTACTTC.

The rearrangement joins TRBV3-1 to TRBJ2-3; 14 bases fit TRBD2. The germline V gene encodes CDR1 LGHDT and CDR2 YNNKEL (reference sequence). The CDR3 has 17 residues. V gave up 6 bases and J gave up 3 bases; unmatched junction bases: 8. In DNA form, the CDR3 reads TGTGCCAGCAGTCGACTAGCGGGAGGGGGACGGACAGATACGCAGTATTTT. It is translated as CASSRLAGGGRTDTQYF.

This clonotype was seen more than once but under ten times. The chain carries TRBV5-1 and TRBJ2-7; 7 positions match TRBD1. The germline V gene encodes CDR1 SGHRS and CDR2 YFSETQ. There are 12 residues in the CDR3. The V segment lost 5 bases and the J segment 6 bases; nucleotides outside the gene matches: 5. The chain's CDR3 is CASRPDRSEQYF. The CDR3 region has the DNA TGCGCCAGCAGACCGGACAGGTCCGAGCAGTACTTC.

The chain carries TRBV28 and TRBJ2-1, with 10 bases lining up with TRBD1. This CDR3 contains 15 residues. Looked up from germline, CDR1 is MDHEN and CDR2 is SYDVKM. V trimming: 7 bases; J trimming: 1 base; junction bases outside the gene matches: 4. CDR3 sequence: CASMGTGASYNEQFF. The CDR3 DNA sequence: TGTGCCAGCATGGGGACAGGGGCTTCCTACAATGAGCAGTTCTTC.

The chain combines TRBV7-2 with TRBJ2-3, with 8 bases fitting TRBD1. J lost 6 bases, V lost 5 bases, and 4 bases had no gene match. The CDR3 runs to 13 residues. CDR1 SGHTA and CDR2 FQGNSA come from the germline V gene. The CDR3 here is CASSAGQGDTQYF. DNA of the CDR3: TGTGCCAGCAGCGCCGGACAGGGTGATACGCAGTATTTT.